The subject of this entry is one T cell receptor beta chain. Its antigen is currently unknown. V shed 4 bases, J shed 6 bases, and the junction held 9 bases outside the gene matches. CDR3 size: 15 residues. Germline assignment: CDR1 KGHDR and CDR2 SFDVKD. The data were obtained in a study of blood T cells in healthy people across ages. Findings and limits, study-wide: Unknown donor CMV status possibly confounded expanded clonotype changes. Any conclusive comparison of naive versus antigen-experienced cells was prevented by using unsorted PBMCs.

The donors, aged roughly 6 to 100, were healthy Caucasians from Russia. Primers used in a second PCR of about 6 to 12 cycles were a sample-barcoded 5' primer and a J-beta primer mix. A template-switch adaptor containing 12 random nucleotides labeled each cDNA molecule. TCRdb processed the 5' RACE reads anew with MiXCR; each CDR3 protein has one entry. The table has 700,000 or so distinct CDR3 sequences, about a fifth seen once. The source is a man between 65 and 80 years old in good health. This rearrangement joins TRBV24-1 to TRBJ1-2; TRBD1 agrees at 8 bases. Input material: blood. This CDR3 reads CATSDYTGGYDGYTF. The DNA of the CDR3 is TGTGCCACCAGTGACTATACAGGGGGATATGATGGCTACACCTTC.